This T cell receptor (beta chain) was sequenced during a study of response to subunit inactivated influenza vaccine. The CDR3 is made up of 16 amino acids. V was clipped by 3 bases and J by 2 bases; unmatched bases: 7. Germline V gene sequence: CDR1 SNHLY, CDR2 FYNNEI. TCRdb re-analysed the RT-PCR reads in MiXCR, keeping a single row per CDR3 protein. The table has approximately 700,000 distinct CDR3 sequences, roughly 13% seen once. The rearrangement uses TRBV2 and TRBJ2-1, with 7 bases aligning to TRBD2. The sequence was collected from a man aged 50 or older who received an inactivated influenza vaccine. The sample here was PBMCs from blood, taken around 15 days before vaccination. In nucleotides, the CDR3 is TGTGCCAGCAGTGAGAGGGAGCGGGGAACCTACAATGAGCAGTTCTTC. Translated: CASSERERGTYNEQFF.